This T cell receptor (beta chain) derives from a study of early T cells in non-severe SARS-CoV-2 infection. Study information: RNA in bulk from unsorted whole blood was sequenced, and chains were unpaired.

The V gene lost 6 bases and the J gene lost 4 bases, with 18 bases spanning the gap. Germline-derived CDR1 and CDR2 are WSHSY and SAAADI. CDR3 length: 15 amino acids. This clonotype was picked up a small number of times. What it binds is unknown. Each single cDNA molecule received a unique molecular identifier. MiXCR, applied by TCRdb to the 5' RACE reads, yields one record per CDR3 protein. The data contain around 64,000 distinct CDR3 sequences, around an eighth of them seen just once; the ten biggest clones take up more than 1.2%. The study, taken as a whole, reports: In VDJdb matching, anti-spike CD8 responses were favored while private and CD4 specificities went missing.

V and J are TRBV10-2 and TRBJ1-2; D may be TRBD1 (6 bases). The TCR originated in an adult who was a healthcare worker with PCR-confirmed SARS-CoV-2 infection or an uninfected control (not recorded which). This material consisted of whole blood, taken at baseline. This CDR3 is CASRDLTGGGYGYTF. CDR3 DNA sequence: TGCGCCAGCAGAGATCTAACAGGAGGGGGCTATGGCTACACCTTC.